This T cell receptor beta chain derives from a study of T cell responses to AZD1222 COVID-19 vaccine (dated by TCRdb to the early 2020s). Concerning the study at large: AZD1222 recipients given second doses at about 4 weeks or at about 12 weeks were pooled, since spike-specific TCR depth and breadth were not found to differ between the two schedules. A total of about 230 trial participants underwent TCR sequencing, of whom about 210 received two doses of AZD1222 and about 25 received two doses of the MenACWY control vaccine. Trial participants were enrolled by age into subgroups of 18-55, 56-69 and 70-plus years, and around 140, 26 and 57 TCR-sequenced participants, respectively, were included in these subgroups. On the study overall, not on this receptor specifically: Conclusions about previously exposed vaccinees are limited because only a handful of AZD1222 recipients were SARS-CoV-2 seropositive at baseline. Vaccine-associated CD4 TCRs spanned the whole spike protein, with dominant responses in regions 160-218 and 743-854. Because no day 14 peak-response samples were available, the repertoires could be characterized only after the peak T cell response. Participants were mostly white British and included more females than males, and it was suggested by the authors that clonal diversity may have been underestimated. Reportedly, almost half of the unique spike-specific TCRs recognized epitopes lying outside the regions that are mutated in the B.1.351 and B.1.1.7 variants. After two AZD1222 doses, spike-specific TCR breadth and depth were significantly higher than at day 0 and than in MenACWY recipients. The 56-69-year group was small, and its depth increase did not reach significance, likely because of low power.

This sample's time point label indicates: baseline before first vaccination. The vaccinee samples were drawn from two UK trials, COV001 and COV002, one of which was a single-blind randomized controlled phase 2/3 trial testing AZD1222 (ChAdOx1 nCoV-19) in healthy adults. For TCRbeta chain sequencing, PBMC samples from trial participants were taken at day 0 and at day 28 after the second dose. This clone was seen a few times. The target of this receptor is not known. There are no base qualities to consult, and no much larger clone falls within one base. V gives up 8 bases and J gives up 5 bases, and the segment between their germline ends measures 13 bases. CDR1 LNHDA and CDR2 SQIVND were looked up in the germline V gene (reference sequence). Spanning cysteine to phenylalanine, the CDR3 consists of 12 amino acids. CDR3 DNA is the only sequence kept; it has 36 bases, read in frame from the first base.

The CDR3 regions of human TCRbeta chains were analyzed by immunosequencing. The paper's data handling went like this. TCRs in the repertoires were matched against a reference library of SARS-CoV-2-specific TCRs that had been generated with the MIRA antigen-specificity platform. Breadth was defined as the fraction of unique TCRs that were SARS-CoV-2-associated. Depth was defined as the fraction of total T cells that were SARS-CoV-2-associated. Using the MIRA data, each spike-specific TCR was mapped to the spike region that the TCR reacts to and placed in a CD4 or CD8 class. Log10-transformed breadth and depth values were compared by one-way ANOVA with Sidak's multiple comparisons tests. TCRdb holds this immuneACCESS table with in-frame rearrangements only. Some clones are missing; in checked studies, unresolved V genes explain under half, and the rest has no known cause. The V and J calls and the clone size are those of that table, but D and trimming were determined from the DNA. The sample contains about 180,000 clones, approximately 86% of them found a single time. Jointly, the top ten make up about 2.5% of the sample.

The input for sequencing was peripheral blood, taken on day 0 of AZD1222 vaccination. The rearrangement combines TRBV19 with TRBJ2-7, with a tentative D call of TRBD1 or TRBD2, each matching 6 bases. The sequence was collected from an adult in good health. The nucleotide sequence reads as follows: TGTGCCAGTTCCTTAGGGGGGAACGAGCAGTACTTC. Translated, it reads CASSLGGNEQYF.